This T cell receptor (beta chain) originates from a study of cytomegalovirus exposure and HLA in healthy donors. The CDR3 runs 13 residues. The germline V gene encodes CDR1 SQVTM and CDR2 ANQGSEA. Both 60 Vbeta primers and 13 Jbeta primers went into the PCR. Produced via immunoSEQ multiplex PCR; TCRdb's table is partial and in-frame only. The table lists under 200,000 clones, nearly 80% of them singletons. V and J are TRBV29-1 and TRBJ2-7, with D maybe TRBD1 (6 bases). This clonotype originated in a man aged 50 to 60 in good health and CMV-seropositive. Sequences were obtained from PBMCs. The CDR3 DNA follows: TGCAACGTTGAAGTGCAGGGGCTCTACGAGCAGTACGTC. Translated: CNVEVQGLYEQYV.